The present T cell receptor (beta chain) was sequenced within a study of blood T cell repertoires in COVID-19. As for the study in general: Both acute and convalescent COVID-19 samples were obtained from the United States, Italy and Spain. PBMCs, B-cell-depleted T cells, or T cells provided the cDNA or gDNA that made up the material.

Per the original methods: How many nucleated cells were present was estimated from reference gene primer amplification. The table came from immunoSEQ multiplex PCR; TCRdb's copy has only in-frame clones and leaves some out. That table gives V, J and clone size, and the DNA gave D and trimming. The sample shows some 180,000 clones, more than 65% of them seen only once. The CDR3 has 14 residues. V dropped 6 bases and J dropped 6; count of bases not matched to a gene: 8. Germline CDR1 is MNHEY and CDR2 is SVGAGI. Sequencing was performed on peripheral blood. The chain couples TRBV6-5 to TRBJ1-1, with 9 bases matching TRBD1. The receptor was isolated from a human donor in a cohort sampled during active COVID-19. The CDR3 DNA is TGTGCCAGCAGCCGAAACAGGGGGCTTCCTGAAGCTTTCTTT. The encoded protein is CASSRNRGLPEAFF.